Listed below are T cell receptor beta chains from one sample, sequenced in a study of cytomegalovirus exposure and HLA in healthy donors. The assay was immunoSEQ multiplex PCR, and TCRdb's table has in-frame clones only and misses some. Of roughly 150,000 clones in the sample, about 80% were seen once. Sequences were obtained from PBMCs. The receptor set was obtained from a middle-aged woman in good health and CMV-seronegative. Both conserved end residues are part of each CDR3. A D gene is named only where the DNA matches it firmly. Only some rows state a clone size, as once, few, many or a class for expanded clones.

CDR3aa: CAWSVEGAYGYTF; CDR3nt: TGTGCCTGGAGTGTGGAGGGTGCCTATGGCTACACCTTC; j_gene: TRBJ1-2; abundance: NA; d_gene: NA; v_gene: TRBV30
CDR3aa: CSTRGGGFTGELFF; CDR3nt: TGTTCAACGAGGGGGGGAGGGTTCACCGGGGAGCTGTTTTTT; j_gene: TRBJ2-2; abundance: few; d_gene: NA; v_gene: TRBV7-2
CDR3aa: CASSFGGAWETQYF; CDR3nt: TGTGCCAGCAGCTTCGGGGGGGCCTGGGAGACCCAGTACTTC; j_gene: TRBJ2-5; abundance: NA; d_gene: TRBD2; v_gene: TRBV7-3
CDR3aa: CASNPGGGDHEQYF; CDR3nt: TGTGCCAGCAATCCGGGGGGGGGTGACCACGAGCAGTACTTC; j_gene: TRBJ2-7; abundance: NA; d_gene: TRBD2; v_gene: TRBV9
CDR3aa: CSVTGNDEQYF; CDR3nt: TGCAGTGTTACCGGGAACGACGAGCAGTACTTC; j_gene: TRBJ2-7; abundance: NA; d_gene: NA; v_gene: TRBV20-1
CDR3aa: CASSQEGRSSYNEQFF; CDR3nt: TGCGCCAGCAGCCAAGAAGGTAGGAGCTCCTACAATGAGCAGTTCTTC; j_gene: TRBJ2-1; abundance: few; d_gene: NA; v_gene: TRBV4-3
CDR3aa: CASSFKETQYF; CDR3nt: TGTGCCAGCAGCTTCAAAGAGACCCAGTACTTC; j_gene: TRBJ2-5; abundance: NA; d_gene: NA; v_gene: TRBV7-2
CDR3aa: CASSEALGGSYNEQFF; CDR3nt: TGTGCCAGCAGTGAAGCCCTAGGAGGGTCCTACAATGAGCAGTTCTTC; j_gene: TRBJ2-1; abundance: NA; d_gene: NA; v_gene: TRBV6-1
CDR3aa: CASSLSGGNQPQHF; CDR3nt: TGTGCCAGCAGCTTGTCAGGGGGCAATCAGCCCCAGCATTTT; j_gene: TRBJ1-5; abundance: few; d_gene: NA; v_gene: TRBV5-6
CDR3aa: CASSKDRNTEAFF; CDR3nt: TGTGCCAGCAGTAAGGACAGGAACACTGAAGCTTTCTTT; j_gene: TRBJ1-1; abundance: once; d_gene: NA; v_gene: TRBV7-3
CDR3aa: CASSQATGGYEQYF; CDR3nt: TGCGCCAGCAGCCAAGCCACAGGGGGCTACGAGCAGTACTTC; j_gene: TRBJ2-7; abundance: few; d_gene: TRBD1; v_gene: TRBV4-3
CDR3aa: CASSVRGTSYGYTF; CDR3nt: TGTGCCAGCAGCGTCAGAGGCACCTCCTATGGCTACACCTTC; j_gene: TRBJ1-2; abundance: NA; d_gene: NA; v_gene: TRBV11-2
CDR3aa: CASRGSGRRTGELFF; CDR3nt: TGCGCCAGCAGGGGGAGCGGGAGACGGACCGGGGAGCTGTTTTTT; j_gene: TRBJ2-2; abundance: few; d_gene: TRBD2; v_gene: TRBV5-1
CDR3aa: CASSYSLSGEKLFF; CDR3nt: TGTGCCAGCAGTTACTCGTTATCGGGTGAAAAACTGTTTTTT; j_gene: TRBJ1-4; abundance: NA; d_gene: NA; v_gene: TRBV6-6
CDR3aa: CASSLLAASTDTQYF; CDR3nt: TGTGCCAGCAGCTTACTAGCGGCTAGCACAGATACGCAGTATTTT; j_gene: TRBJ2-3; abundance: NA; d_gene: TRBD2; v_gene: TRBV11-1
CDR3aa: CASTPGGLRGVLGETQYF; CDR3nt: TGTGCCAGCACCCCCGGTGGTTTGCGGGGGGTTTTGGGGGAGACCCAGTACTTC; j_gene: TRBJ2-5; abundance: few; d_gene: TRBD2; v_gene: TRBV11-3